This T cell receptor (beta chain) was observed in a study of CD8 T cells in ankylosing spondylitis. Study outcomes and limitations: Characteristic of ankylosing spondylitis blood, it appeared, was a TCR beta motif comprising about eight highly homologous variants. The authors found the disease-linked clones to be CD8+ and relatively rare in peripheral blood. Significant enrichment of disease-linked clones was reportedly seen in matched ankylosing spondylitis synovial fluid.

Comments on this clonotype: Antigen unknown.

The authors made TCR beta libraries by quantitative 5'-RACE with molecular barcodes. TCRdb redid the calling of the 5' RACE reads with MiXCR, one entry per CDR3 protein. Of around 210,000 distinct CDR3 sequences in the sample, around 8% are singletons; the top ten hold more than 4.5%. Trimming removed 4 bases from V and 3 bases from J, with 16 bases in between. This CDR3 spans 16 amino acids. Germline V lookup: CDR1 PRHDT, CDR2 FYEKMQ (reference sequence). This clonotype was sampled from a female donor with ankylosing spondylitis or in good health (not recorded which). The genes are TRBV13 and TRBJ2-1, with unresolved D. The material sequenced was blood, either unsorted or a sorted T cell fraction (not recorded which). The CDR3 spells CASSSPSPAVYNEQFF. In nucleotides, the CDR3 is TGTGCCAGCAGCTCCCCGTCCCCCGCAGTCTACAATGAGCAGTTCTTC.